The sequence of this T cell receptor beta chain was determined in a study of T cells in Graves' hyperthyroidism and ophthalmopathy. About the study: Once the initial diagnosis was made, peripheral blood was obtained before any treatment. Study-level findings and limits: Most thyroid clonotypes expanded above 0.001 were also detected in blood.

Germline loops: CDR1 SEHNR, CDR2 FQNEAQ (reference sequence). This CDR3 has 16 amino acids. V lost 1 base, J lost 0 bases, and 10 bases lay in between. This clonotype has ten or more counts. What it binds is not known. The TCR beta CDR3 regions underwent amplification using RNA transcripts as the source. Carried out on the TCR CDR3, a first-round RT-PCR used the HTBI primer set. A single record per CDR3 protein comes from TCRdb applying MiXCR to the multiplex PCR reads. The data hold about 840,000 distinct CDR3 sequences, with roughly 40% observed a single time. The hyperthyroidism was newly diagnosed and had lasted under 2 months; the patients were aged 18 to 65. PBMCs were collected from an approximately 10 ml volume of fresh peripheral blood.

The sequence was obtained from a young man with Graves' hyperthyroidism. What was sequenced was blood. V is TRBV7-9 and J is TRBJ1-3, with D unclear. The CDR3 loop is CASSLDVSFSGNTIYF. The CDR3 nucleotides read TGTGCCAGCAGCTTAGATGTGTCGTTCTCTGGAAACACCATATATTTT.